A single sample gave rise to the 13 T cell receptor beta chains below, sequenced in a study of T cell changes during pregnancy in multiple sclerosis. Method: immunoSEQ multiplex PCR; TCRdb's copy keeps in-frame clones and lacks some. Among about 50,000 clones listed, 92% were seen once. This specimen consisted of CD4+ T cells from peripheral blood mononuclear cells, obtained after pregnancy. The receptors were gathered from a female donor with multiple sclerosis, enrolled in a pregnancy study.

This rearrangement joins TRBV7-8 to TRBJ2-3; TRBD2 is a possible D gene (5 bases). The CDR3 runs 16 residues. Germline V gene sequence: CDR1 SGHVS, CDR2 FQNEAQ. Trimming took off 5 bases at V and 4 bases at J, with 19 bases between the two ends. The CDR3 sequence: CASSPRDSPRADTQYF. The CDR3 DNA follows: TGTGCCAGCAGCCCGCGAGACTCCCCGAGGGCAGATACGCAGTATTTT. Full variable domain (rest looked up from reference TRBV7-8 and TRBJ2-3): GAGVSQSPRYKVAKRGQDVALRCDPISGHVSLFWYQQALGQGPEFLTYFQNEAQLDKSGLPSDRFFAERPEGSVSTLKIQRTQQEDSAVYLCASSPRDSPRADTQYFGPGTRLTVL.

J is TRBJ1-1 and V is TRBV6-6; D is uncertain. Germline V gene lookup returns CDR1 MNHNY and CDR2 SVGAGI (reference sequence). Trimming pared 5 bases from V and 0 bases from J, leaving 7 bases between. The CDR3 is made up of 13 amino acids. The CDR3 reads CASSPQMNTEAFF. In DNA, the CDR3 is TGTGCCAGCAGTCCACAAATGAACACTGAAGCTTTCTTT.

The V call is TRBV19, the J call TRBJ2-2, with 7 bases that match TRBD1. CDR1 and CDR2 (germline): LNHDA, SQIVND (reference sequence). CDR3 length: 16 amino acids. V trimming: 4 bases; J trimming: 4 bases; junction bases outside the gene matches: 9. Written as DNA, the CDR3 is TGTGCCAGTAGTACTTACAGGGGCACGGGCACCGGGGAGCTGTTTTTT. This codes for CASSTYRGTGTGELFF.

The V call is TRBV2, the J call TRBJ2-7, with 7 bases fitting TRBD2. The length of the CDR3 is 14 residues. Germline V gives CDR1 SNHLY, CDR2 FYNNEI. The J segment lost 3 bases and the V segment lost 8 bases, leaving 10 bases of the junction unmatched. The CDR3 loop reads CASERASGFYEQYF. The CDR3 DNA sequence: TGTGCCAGCGAACGGGCTAGCGGATTCTACGAGCAGTACTTC. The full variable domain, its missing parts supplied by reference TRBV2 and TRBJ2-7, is EPEVTQTPSHQVTQMGQEVILRCVPISNHLYFYWYRQILGQKVEFLVSFYNNEISEKSEIFDDQFSVERPDGSNFTLKIRSTKLEDSAMYFCASERASGFYEQYFGPGTRLTVT.

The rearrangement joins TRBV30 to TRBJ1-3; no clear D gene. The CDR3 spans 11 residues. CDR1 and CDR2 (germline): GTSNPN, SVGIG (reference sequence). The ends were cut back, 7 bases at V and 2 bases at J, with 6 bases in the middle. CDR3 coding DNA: TGTGCCTCTCGTACTGGAAACACCATATATTTT. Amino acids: CASRTGNTIYF. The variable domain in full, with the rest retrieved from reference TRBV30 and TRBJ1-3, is SQTIHQWPATLVQPVGSPLSLECTVEGTSNPNLYWYRQAAGRGLQLLFYSVGIGQISSEVPQNLSASRPQDRQFILSSKKLLLSDSGFYLCASRTGNTIYFGEGSWLTVV.

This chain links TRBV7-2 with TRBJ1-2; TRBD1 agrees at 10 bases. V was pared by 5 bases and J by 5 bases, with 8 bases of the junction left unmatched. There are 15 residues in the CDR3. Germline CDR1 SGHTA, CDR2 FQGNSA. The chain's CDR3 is CASSPRQGALYGYTF. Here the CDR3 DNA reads TGTGCCAGCAGCCCTAGACAGGGGGCATTGTATGGCTACACCTTC. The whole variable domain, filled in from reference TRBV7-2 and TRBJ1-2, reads GAGVSQSPSNKVTEKGKDVELRCDPISGHTALYWYRQSLGQGLEFLIYFQGNSAPDKSGLPSDRFSAERTGGSVSTLTIQRTQQEDSAVYLCASSPRQGALYGYTFGSGTRLTVV.

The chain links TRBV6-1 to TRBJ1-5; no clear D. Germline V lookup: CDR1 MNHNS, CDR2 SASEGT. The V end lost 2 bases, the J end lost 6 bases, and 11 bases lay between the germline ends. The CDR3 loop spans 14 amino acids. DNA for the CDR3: TGTGCCAGCAGTGAATATATCGGGGTTCAGCCCCAGCATTTT. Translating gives CASSEYIGVQPQHF.

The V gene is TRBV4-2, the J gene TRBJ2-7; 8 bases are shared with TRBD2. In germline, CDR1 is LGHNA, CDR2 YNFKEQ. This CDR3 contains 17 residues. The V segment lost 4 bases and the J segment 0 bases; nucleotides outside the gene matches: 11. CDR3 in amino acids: CASSPGVASGSSYEQYF. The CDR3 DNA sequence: TGTGCCAGCAGCCCGGGCGTGGCCAGCGGGAGCTCCTACGAGCAGTACTTC.

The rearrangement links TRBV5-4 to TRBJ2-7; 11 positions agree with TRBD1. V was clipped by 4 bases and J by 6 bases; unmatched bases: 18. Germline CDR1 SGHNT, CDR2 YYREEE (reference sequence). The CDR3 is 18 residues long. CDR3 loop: CASSSGTGGLGGLGEQYF. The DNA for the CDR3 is TGTGCCAGCAGCAGCGGGACAGGGGGGCTGGGCGGGCTAGGCGAGCAGTACTTC.

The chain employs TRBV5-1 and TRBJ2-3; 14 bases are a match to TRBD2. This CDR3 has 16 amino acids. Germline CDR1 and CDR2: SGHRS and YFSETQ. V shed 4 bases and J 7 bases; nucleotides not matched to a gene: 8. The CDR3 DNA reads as TGCGCCAGCAGCCCTGGGACTAGCGGGAGTAAATATACGCAGTATTTT. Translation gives CASSPGTSGSKYTQYF. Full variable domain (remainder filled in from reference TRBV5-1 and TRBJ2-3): KAGVTQTPRYLIKTRGQQVTLSCSPISGHRSVSWYQQTPGQGLQFLFEYFSETQRNKGNFPGRFSGRQFSNSRSEMNVSTLELGDSALYLCASSPGTSGSKYTQYFGPGTRLTVL.

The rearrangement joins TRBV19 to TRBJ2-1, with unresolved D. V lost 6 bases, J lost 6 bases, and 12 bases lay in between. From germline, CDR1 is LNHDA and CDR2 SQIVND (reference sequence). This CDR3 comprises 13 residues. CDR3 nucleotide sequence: TGTGCCAGTAGCAACCAGGTATTCAATGAGCAGTTCTTC. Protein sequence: CASSNQVFNEQFF.

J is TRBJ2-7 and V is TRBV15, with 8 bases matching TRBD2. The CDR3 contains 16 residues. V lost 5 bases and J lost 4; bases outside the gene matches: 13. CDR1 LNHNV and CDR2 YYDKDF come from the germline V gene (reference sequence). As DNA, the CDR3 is TGTGCCACCAGCTTGACTAGCGCTTTTGACCTTTACGAGCAGTACTTC. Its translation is CATSLTSAFDLYEQYF.

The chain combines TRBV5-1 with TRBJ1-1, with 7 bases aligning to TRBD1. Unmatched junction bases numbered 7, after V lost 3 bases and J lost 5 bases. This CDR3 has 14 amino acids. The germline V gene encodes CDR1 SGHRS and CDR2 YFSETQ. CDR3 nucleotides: TGCGCCAGCAGCTCAGGACAGGATACGACTGAAGCTTTCTTT. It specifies CASSSGQDTTEAFF.